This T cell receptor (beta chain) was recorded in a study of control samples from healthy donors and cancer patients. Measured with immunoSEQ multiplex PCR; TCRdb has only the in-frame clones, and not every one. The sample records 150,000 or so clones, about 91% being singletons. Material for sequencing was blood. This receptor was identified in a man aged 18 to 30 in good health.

The CDR3 sequence: CASSPQPRETQYF. The CDR3 nucleotides read TGTGCCAGCAGCCCCCAGCCCCGGGAGACCCAGTACTTC. The chain joins TRBV7-9 to TRBJ2-5; no firm D call. The germline V gene has CDR1 SEHNR and CDR2 FQNEAQ (reference sequence). V was shortened by 5 bases and J by 5 bases, with 12 bases between the two germline ends. This CDR3 contains 13 residues.